A selection of T cell receptor beta chains follows, all from one sample in a study of blood T cell repertoires in COVID-19. The protocol was immunoSEQ multiplex PCR, while the TCRdb copy is restricted to in-frame clones and leaves out a portion. This sample carries 150,000 to 180,000 clones, around 84% of them seen once, and the ten largest clones take under 2%. The material sequenced was peripheral blood. The receptors come from a man older than 75 with acute or convalescent COVID-19. Both conserved end residues are part of each CDR3. A D gene is named only where the DNA matches it firmly. Clone size, where shown, is once, few, many, or a class for clones that have expanded.

J gene | CDR3 length | clone size | V gene | D gene | CDR3 DNA | CDR3 protein
TRBJ1-2 | 15 | - | TRBV28 | TRBD1 | TGTGCCAGCAGTCTCTGGGACAGGGGGGACTATGGCTACACCTTC | CASSLWDRGDYGYTF
TRBJ2-1 | 12 | - | TRBV5-5 | TRBD1 | TGTGCCAGCAACATAGACAGGGCTGAGCAGTTCTTC | CASNIDRAEQFF
TRBJ1-4 | 14 | - | TRBV9 | - | TGTGCCAGCAGCCCCGGGTATTCTAATGAAAAACTGTTTTTT | CASSPGYSNEKLFF
TRBJ1-5 | 15 | - | TRBV19 | - | TGTGCCAGTAGCCCATTCCAGGGGAGCCATCAGCCCCAGCATTTT | CASSPFQGSHQPQHF
TRBJ1-1 | 14 | - | TRBV6-2/TRBV6-3 | - | TGTGCCAGCAGCATAGGCCAGGCGAACACTGAAGCTTTCTTT | CASSIGQANTEAFF
TRBJ2-7 | 14 | - | TRBV19 | - | TGTGCCAGTAGCCCTAGGCCAGGGTATTACGAGCAGTACTTC | CASSPRPGYYEQYF
TRBJ2-1 | 14 | - | TRBV9 | TRBD2 | TGTGCCAGCAGCCCGGGGGGGCTCTACAATGAGCAGTTCTTC | CASSPGGLYNEQFF
TRBJ1-2 | 13 | - | TRBV5-8 | TRBD1 | TGTGCCAGCAGCCCGGACAGGGGTTATGGCTACACCTTC | CASSPDRGYGYTF
TRBJ2-2 | 16 | - | TRBV5-4 | - | TGTGCCAGCAGCCCGGCGGCCGCCTCGGGTACCGGGGAGCTGTTTTTT | CASSPAAASGTGELFF
TRBJ1-2 | 15 | - | TRBV3-1/TRBV3-2 | TRBD1 | TGTGCCAGCAGCCAAGAAGGGGGCAGGGCCTATGGCTACACCTTC | CASSQEGGRAYGYTF
TRBJ2-2 | 14 | many | TRBV24-1 | - | TGTGCCACCAGTGATTATCCCGGGACCGGGGAGCTGTTTTTT | CATSDYPGTGELFF
TRBJ2-7 | 16 | - | TRBV27 | TRBD1 | TGTGCCAGCAGTGTTATATCCGGGACAGGGGGTTCTGTGCAGTACTTC | CASSVISGTGGSVQYF
TRBJ1-2 | 13 | - | TRBV12-3/TRBV12-4 | - | TGTGCCAGCAGTTTAGGCGCACACTATGGCTACACCTTC | CASSLGAHYGYTF
TRBJ2-3 | 15 | - | TRBV6-5 | TRBD2 | TGTGCCAGCATCAAAAATTCGGGGGGGGAAGATACGCAGTATTTT | CASIKNSGGEDTQYF